Detailed here is one T cell receptor beta chain. Its antigen is not known. The sample is drawn from a study of T cells in Graves' hyperthyroidism and ophthalmopathy. Graves' hyperthyroidism is called stable when ophthalmopathy does not progress within 18 months. Out of approximately 9.9 ml of fresh peripheral blood came the PBMCs. RNA transcripts were the template for amplifying TCR beta CDR3 regions. The TCR CDR3 first-round RT-PCR relied on the HTBI primer set. TCRdb independently ran MiXCR on the multiplex PCR reads; one entry per CDR3 protein. The repertoire holds approximately 530,000 distinct CDR3 sequences, with 16% as singletons. Study-wide results and limits: Among clonotypes expanded in thyroid above 0.001, most were also found in blood.

Trimming stripped 3 bases from V and 2 bases from J, with 14 bases between. The CDR3 loop spans 15 amino acids. Input material: blood. This sequence joins TRBV12-3 or TRBV12-4 and TRBJ2-7, with D maybe TRBD1 (5 bases). The sequence came from a woman between 18 and 29 years old with Graves' hyperthyroidism. CDR3 in DNA: TGTGCCAGCAGTTTCATACAGGCGTCGCCCTACGAGCAGTACTTC. Protein product: CASSFIQASPYEQYF.